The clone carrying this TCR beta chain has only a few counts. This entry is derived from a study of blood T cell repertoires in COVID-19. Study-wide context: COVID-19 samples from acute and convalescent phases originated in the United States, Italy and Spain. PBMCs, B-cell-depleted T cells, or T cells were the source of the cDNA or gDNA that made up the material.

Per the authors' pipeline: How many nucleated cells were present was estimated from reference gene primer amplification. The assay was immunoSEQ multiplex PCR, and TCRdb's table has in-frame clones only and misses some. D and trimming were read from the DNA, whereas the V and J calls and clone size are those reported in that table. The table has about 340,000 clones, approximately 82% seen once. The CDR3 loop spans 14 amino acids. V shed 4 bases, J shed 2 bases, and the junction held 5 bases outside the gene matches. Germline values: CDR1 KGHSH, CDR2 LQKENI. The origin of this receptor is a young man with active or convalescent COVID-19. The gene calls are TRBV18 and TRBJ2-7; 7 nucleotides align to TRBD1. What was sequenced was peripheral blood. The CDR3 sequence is CASSRQGLTYEQYF. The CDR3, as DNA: TGTGCCAGCTCACGACAGGGTCTGACCTACGAGCAGTACTTC.